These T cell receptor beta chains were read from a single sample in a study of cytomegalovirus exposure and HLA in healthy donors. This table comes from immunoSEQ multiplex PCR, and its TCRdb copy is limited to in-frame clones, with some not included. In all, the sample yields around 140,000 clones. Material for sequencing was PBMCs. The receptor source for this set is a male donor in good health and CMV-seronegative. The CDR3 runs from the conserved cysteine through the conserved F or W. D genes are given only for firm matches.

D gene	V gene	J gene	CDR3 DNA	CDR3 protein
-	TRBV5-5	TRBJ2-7	TGTGCCAGCAGCCAGACCGGGACAACGAGTTACGAGCAGTACTTC	CASSQTGTTSYEQYF
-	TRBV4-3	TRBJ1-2	TGCGCCAGCAGCCAAGTTGTGTATAACTATGGCTACACCTTC	CASSQVVYNYGYTF
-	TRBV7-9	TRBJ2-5	TGTGCCAGCAGCCTCGGGACTCTCGAGCGGGAGACCCAGTACTTC	CASSLGTLERETQYF
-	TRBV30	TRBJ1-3	TGTGCCTGGAGTGTTTCAGGGTTAGGGTCTGGAAACACCATATATTTT	CAWSVSGLGSGNTIYF
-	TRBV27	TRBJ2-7	TGTGCCAGCAGTCGAGGACAGCCAGGGGAAGGCTCCTACGAGCAGTACTTC	CASSRGQPGEGSYEQYF
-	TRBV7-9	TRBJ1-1	TGTGCCAGCAGCCTACAAGGGGTTACTGAAGCTTTCTTT	CASSLQGVTEAFF
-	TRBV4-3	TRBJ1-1	TGCGCCAGCAGCACAAAGAACAAGGGCCTTGCGGGGTTGAACACTGAAGCTTTCTTT	CASSTKNKGLAGLNTEAFF
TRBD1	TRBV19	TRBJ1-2	TGTGCCAGTAGCCTATTGCCGGGACAGGGAAACGTAAATGGCTACACCTTC	CASSLLPGQGNVNGYTF
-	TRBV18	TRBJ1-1	TGTGCCAGCTCGGCCAGGGTGGCAAACACTGAAGCTTTCTTT	CASSARVANTEAFF
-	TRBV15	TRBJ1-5	TGTGCCACCAGCACCTCTCGGGGGGGGAATCAGCCCCAGCATTTT	CATSTSRGGNQPQHF
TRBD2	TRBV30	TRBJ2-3	TGTGCCTGGAGTCGGGAGGTGGGGACAGATACGCAGTATTTT	CAWSREVGTDTQYF
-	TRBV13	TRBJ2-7	TGTGCCAGCAGCTTGGAGGGCTCCTACGAGCAGTACTTC	CASSLEGSYEQYF
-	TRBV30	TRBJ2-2	TGTGCCTGGACCCCGAGGCGTGGCACCGGGGAGCTGTTTTTT	CAWTPRRGTGELFF
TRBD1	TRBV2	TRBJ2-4	TGTGCCAGCAGGGACCCCTCGGGACAGAAAAACATTCAGTACTTC	CASRDPSGQKNIQYF
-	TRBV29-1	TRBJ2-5	TGCAGCGTTGAGACCCAGCGGTCCAAAGAGACCCAGTACTTC	CSVETQRSKETQYF
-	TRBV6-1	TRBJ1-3	TGTGCCAGCAGTGAACTATGGGGGCTCCCGCTCTCTGGAAACACCATATATTTT	CASSELWGLPLSGNTIYF
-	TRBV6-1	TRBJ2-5	TGTGCCAGCAGTGATTGGGAAGGGGCGCAAGAGACCCAGTACTTC	CASSDWEGAQETQYF
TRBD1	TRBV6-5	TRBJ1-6	TGTGCCAGCACCCCTCGGGGACAGATTAATTCACCCCTCCACTTT	CASTPRGQINSPLHF
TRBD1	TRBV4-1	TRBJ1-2	TGCGCCAGCAATTACGGGACAGCTTATGGCTACACCTTC	CASNYGTAYGYTF
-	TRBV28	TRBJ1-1	TGTGCCAGCAGTTCAGGAGGCCAATTAGGCACTGAAGCTTTCTTT	CASSSGGQLGTEAFF